Following are 31 T cell receptor beta chains from one sample sequenced in a study of blood T cell repertoires in COVID-19. TCRdb's table, derived via immunoSEQ multiplex PCR, lists solely in-frame clones and lacks some. The table lists around 220,000 clones, roughly 82% of them singletons. The sequenced sample consisted of peripheral blood. The receptors come from a woman of 80 years or more with active or convalescent COVID-19.

The CDR3: CAISGTADQPQHF. The CDR3 nucleotides are TGTGCCATCAGCGGGACAGCCGATCAGCCCCAGCATTTT. The chain carries TRBV10-3 and TRBJ1-5; 7 bases map to TRBD1. After removal of 6 bases from V and 5 bases from J, the junction contained 4 bases not matched to a gene. Germline-derived CDR1 and CDR2 are ENHRY and SYGVKD. The CDR3 length is 13 residues.

The chain has TRBV5-1 and TRBJ2-3, with TRBD2 identical over 7 bases. The V and J ends lost 0 bases and 5 bases, in that order; junction bases with no gene match: 6. Germline CDR1 is SGHRS and CDR2 is YFSETQ. This CDR3 has 15 amino acids. For the CDR3, the DNA is TGCGCCAGCAGCTTGGCATATCGGGAGGAAGATACGCAGTATTTT. This gives the protein CASSLAYREEDTQYF.

V usage is TRBV7-9 and J usage is TRBJ2-3; D is unclear. The CDR3 sequence is 13 residues long. The germline V gene has CDR1 SEHNR and CDR2 FQNEAQ (reference sequence). V lost 3 bases, J lost 1 base, and 5 bases lay in between. As DNA, the CDR3 is TGTGCCAGCAGCTTGACTGGCACAGATACGCAGTATTTT. Translation: CASSLTGTDTQYF.

V is TRBV28 and J is TRBJ1-2, with a weak D call TRBD1 (5 bases). This CDR3 spans 17 amino acids. CDR1 is MDHEN and CDR2 is SYDVKM in the germline V gene. Between the trimmed V and J ends, which lost 3 bases and 8 bases, there was a span of 25 bases. The CDR3 here is CASSLVTRGLIWGGYTF. The DNA of the CDR3 is TGTGCCAGCAGTTTGGTGACGCGGGGGTTAATATGGGGCGGCTACACCTTC.

V is TRBV5-6 and J is TRBJ1-1, with unresolved D. Germline-derived CDR1 and CDR2 are SGHDT and YYEEEE. CDR3 length: 15 residues. The germline V and J ends were trimmed by 4 bases and 1 base, with 14 bases remaining between them. CDR3 sequence reads: CASSPTTRPNTEAFF. Here the CDR3 DNA reads TGTGCCAGCAGCCCTACGACAAGGCCGAACACTGAAGCTTTCTTT.

The genes are TRBV7-9 and TRBJ2-5, with D hard to call. CDR1 is SEHNR and CDR2 is FQNEAQ in the germline V gene (reference sequence). CDR3 size: 14 residues. Deletions cut 2 bases from V and 0 bases from J, with 7 bases between. CDR3 bases: TGTGCCAGCAGCTTACAAGCGAACCAAGAGACCCAGTACTTC. It codes for CASSLQANQETQYF. Drawing the rest from reference TRBV7-9 and TRBJ2-5, the complete variable domain is DTGVSQNPRHKITKRGQNVTFRCDPISEHNRLYWYRQTLGQGPEFLTYFQNEAQLEKSRLLSDRFSAERPKGSFSTLEIQRTEQGDSAMYLCASSLQANQETQYFGPGTRLLVL.

Written as DNA, the CDR3 is TGTGCCAGCAGCCTACAGGGAGGGGGTGTTTTTGAAAAACTGTTTTTT. As protein: CASSLQGGGVFEKLFF. This rearrangement joins TRBV28 to TRBJ1-4; a weak D match, TRBD1 (6 bases). This CDR3 comprises 16 residues. V lost 6 bases to trimming and J lost 7 bases, with 21 bases between them. Germline V gene sequence: CDR1 MDHEN, CDR2 SYDVKM.

The CDR3 nucleotides read TGTGCCAGTAGTGGCAGGGTCTACGAGCAGTACTTC. Residues: CASSGRVYEQYF. V gene TRBV19 combines with J gene TRBJ2-7; possibly TRBD1 for D (5 bases). V shed 5 bases and J shed 3 bases, with 8 bases lying between them. The CDR3 is made up of 12 amino acids. CDR1 and CDR2 from the germline V gene are LNHDA and SQIVND (reference sequence).

The chain carries TRBV28 and TRBJ2-1, with a possible D match to TRBD2 (6 bases). Trimming stripped 8 bases from V and 8 bases from J, with 16 bases between. The CDR3 spans 13 residues. Per the germline V gene, CDR1 is MDHEN and CDR2 is SYDVKM. CDR3 amino acids: CASRSGPGDEQFF. The CDR3 nucleotides read TGTGCCAGCCGATCGGGGCCGGGGGATGAGCAGTTCTTC. Using reference TRBV28 and TRBJ2-1 for the parts outside the CDR3, the full variable domain is DVKVTQSSRYLVKRTGEKVFLECVQDMDHENMFWYRQDPGLGLRLIYFSYDVKMKEKGDIPEGYSVSREKKERFSLILESASTNQTSMYLCASRSGPGDEQFFGPGTRLTVL.

The rearrangement joins TRBV6-1 to TRBJ2-7; D is ambiguous. There are 12 residues in the CDR3. V was clipped by 1 base and J by 4 bases, with 5 bases between them. Germline V gives CDR1 MNHNS, CDR2 SASEGT. The CDR3 loop reads CASSEVGYEQYF. The CDR3 coding sequence is TGTGCCAGCAGTGAAGTCGGGTACGAGCAGTACTTC.

The rearrangement links TRBV30 to TRBJ1-2, with D hard to call. Per germline, CDR1 GTSNPN and CDR2 SVGIG (reference sequence). The CDR3 has 12 amino acids. V lost 1 base to trimming and J lost 8 bases, with 11 bases between them. CDR3 region: CAWSALTEGYTF. The CDR3 coding sequence is TGTGCCTGGAGTGCCCTTACAGAGGGCTACACCTTC.

The chain couples TRBV6-5 to TRBJ2-4; weak D call: TRBD1 (5 bases). This CDR3 is built from 13 residues. The V end lost 10 bases, the J end lost 3 bases, and 13 bases lay between the germline ends. CDR1 MNHEY and CDR2 SVGAGI come from the germline V gene. The CDR3 sequence is CATLGVVKNIQYF. The DNA for the CDR3 is TGTGCCACCCTAGGGGTGGTCAAAAACATTCAGTACTTC.

The chain couples TRBV7-9 to TRBJ2-3; D possibly corresponds to TRBD1 (5 bases). Trimming cost V 4 bases and J 2 bases, with 25 bases left between them. This CDR3 contains 19 residues. Germline V gene data show CDR1 as SEHNR and CDR2 as FQNEAQ (reference sequence). DNA for the CDR3: TGTGCCAGCAGCTCGCCTACCGTTAGAGACAGAAAGAACACAGATACGCAGTATTTT. Protein: CASSSPTVRDRKNTDTQYF.

The chain recombines TRBV4-2 with TRBJ2-1, with a possible D match to TRBD1 (7 bases). CDR3 length: 16 residues. CDR1 and CDR2 from the germline V gene are LGHNA and YNFKEQ. Deletions cut 4 bases from V and 7 bases from J, with 20 bases between. CDR3 in amino acids: CASSRTGAPGENEQFF. The CDR3 DNA is TGTGCCAGCAGCCGTACAGGGGCCCCGGGGGAAAATGAGCAGTTCTTC.

The gene calls are TRBV13 and TRBJ1-1; possible D gene TRBD1, 6 bases. V lost 5 bases to trimming and J lost 6 bases, with 13 bases between them. The CDR3 sequence is 13 residues long. CDR1 and CDR2 from the germline V gene are PRHDT and FYEKMQ (reference sequence). The CDR3 loop reads CASSTRQDSEAFF. The CDR3 DNA sequence: TGTGCCAGCAGCACTCGACAGGACTCTGAAGCTTTCTTT.

This clone was observed a single time. This chain uses TRBV7-9 with TRBJ2-7; D remains unclear. This CDR3 has 13 residues. Germline V gene lookup returns CDR1 SEHNR and CDR2 FQNEAQ (reference sequence). The germline V and J ends were trimmed by 6 bases and 1 base, with 10 bases remaining between them. CDR3 residues: CASRATGSYEQYF. CDR3 DNA: TGTGCCAGCAGGGCTACGGGTTCCTACGAGCAGTACTTC.

The chain employs TRBV24-1 and TRBJ2-5; D uncertain. Germline values: CDR1 KGHDR, CDR2 SFDVKD. The CDR3 runs to 13 residues. Trimming left V 5 bases short and J 5 bases short, with 11 bases between. The CDR3 nucleotides are TGTGCCACCAGTGCCCCCAGTACGGAGACCCAGTACTTC. This codes for CATSAPSTETQYF.

V and J are TRBV15 and TRBJ1-4, with D possibly matching TRBD1 (5 bases). This CDR3 is built from 14 residues. The germline V gene has CDR1 LNHNV and CDR2 YYDKDF (reference sequence). V was clipped by 3 bases and J by 0 bases, with 5 bases between them. The CDR3 loop reads CATSRTATNEKLFF. As DNA, the CDR3 is TGTGCCACCAGCAGGACAGCAACTAATGAAAAACTGTTTTTT.

The chain couples TRBV27 to TRBJ1-6, with 7 nucleotides matching TRBD1. The V segment lost 5 bases and the J segment 5 bases; nucleotides outside the gene matches: 9. The CDR3 is 16 amino acids. The V gene's germline CDR1 is MNHEY and CDR2 SMNVEV (reference sequence). The CDR3: CASSLTGQSDNSPLHF. The CDR3 nucleotides read TGTGCCAGCAGTCTAACGGGACAGTCTGATAATTCACCCCTCCACTTT.

J is TRBJ1-2 and V is TRBV5-5; D is perhaps TRBD1 (6 bases). V gave up 5 bases and J gave up 8 bases, with 13 bases separating them. CDR1 is SGHKS and CDR2 is YYEKEE in the germline V gene (reference sequence). CDR3 size: 12 residues. In DNA, the CDR3 is TGTGCCAGCAGTAACAGGGTTGGAGGCTACACCTTC. Translation gives CASSNRVGGYTF.

This chain uses TRBV7-8 with TRBJ2-3, with TRBD2 matching over 10 bases. CDR3 length: 15 residues. Germline values: CDR1 SGHVS, CDR2 FQNEAQ. Unmatched junction bases numbered 8, after V lost 5 bases and J lost 6 bases. Written as DNA, the CDR3 is TGTGCCAGCAGCCCACTTACTAGCGGGACCGATACGCAGTATTTT. It is translated as CASSPLTSGTDTQYF.

The chain combines TRBV19 with TRBJ1-2; perhaps TRBD1 as D (6 bases). CDR3 length: 13 residues. V was trimmed by 7 bases and J by 6 bases, leaving 15 bases between them. Looked up from germline, CDR1 is LNHDA and CDR2 is SQIVND (reference sequence). CDR3 sequence: CASTGGRGDGYTF. CDR3 DNA: TGTGCCAGTACCGGTGGCAGGGGCGATGGCTACACCTTC.

The rearrangement joins TRBV24-1 to TRBJ1-5; perhaps TRBD1 as D (6 bases). The germline V and J ends were trimmed by 4 bases and 8 bases, with 11 bases remaining between them. This CDR3 is 13 amino acids long. CDR1 KGHDR and CDR2 SFDVKD come from the germline V gene. The CDR3 sequence: CATSEGGIKPQHF. The DNA for the CDR3 is TGTGCCACCAGTGAAGGGGGAATTAAGCCCCAGCATTTT.

The gene calls are TRBV27 and TRBJ1-6, with TRBD1 as a possible D gene (6 bases). V lost 5 bases to trimming and J lost 4 bases, with 15 bases between them. The CDR3 has 16 residues. Germline V lookup: CDR1 MNHEY, CDR2 SMNVEV (reference sequence). The CDR3 sequence is CASSALPTGYNSPLHF. CDR3 DNA: TGTGCCAGCAGTGCACTCCCGACAGGATATAATTCACCCCTCCACTTT.

The chain carries TRBV5-8 and TRBJ2-1; 7 nucleotides match TRBD2. V shed 4 bases, J shed 10 bases, and the junction held 11 bases outside the gene matches. Germline assignment: CDR1 SGHTS and CDR2 YDEGEE. The CDR3 is 14 amino acids. The CDR3 is CASSGLGRSTEQFF. The CDR3 nucleotides are TGTGCCAGCAGCGGACTAGGGAGGTCCACAGAGCAGTTCTTC.

The chain recombines TRBV23-1 with TRBJ1-5, with TRBD1 identical over 7 bases. TRBV23-1 carries the ORF label, with uncertain function. J gave up 9 bases and V 3 bases, and 17 bases lay outside the gene matches. The CDR3 has 17 residues. As DNA, the CDR3 is TGCGCCAGCAGTCATTTACTACAGGGGCCCCTTGGTTGGCCCCAGCATTTT. Protein: CASSHLLQGPLGWPQHF.

V and J are TRBV7-2 and TRBJ2-5, with 9 bases fitting TRBD2. Per germline, CDR1 SGHTA and CDR2 FQGNSA. This CDR3 spans 15 amino acids. V shed 1 base and J 5 bases; nucleotides not matched to a gene: 5. The CDR3 DNA reads TGTGCCAGCAGCTTAGGCGGCGGGGGGGTGGAGACCCAGTACTTC. Its protein is CASSLGGGGVETQYF.

The V and J genes are TRBV3-1 (or the pseudogene TRBV3-2) and TRBJ2-1; tentatively, D is TRBD2 (6 bases). Trimming took 4 bases from V and 0 from J, leaving 13 bases between them. There are 16 residues in the CDR3. CDR1 LGHDT and CDR2 YNNKEL come from the germline V gene (reference sequence). DNA of the CDR3: TGTGCCAGCAGCCGCCTTAGCGGACTCTCCTACAATGAGCAGTTCTTC. The encoded protein is CASSRLSGLSYNEQFF.

The chain is built from TRBV5-1 and TRBJ2-3; D remains unclear. V shed 6 bases and J shed 2 bases, with 10 bases lying between them. The germline CDR1 and CDR2 sequences are SGHRS and YFSETQ. The CDR3 runs 13 residues. Written as DNA, the CDR3 is TGCGCCAGCATAGACTGGAACACAGATACGCAGTATTTT. Amino acids: CASIDWNTDTQYF.

This chain joins TRBV5-1 and TRBJ1-4; perhaps TRBD1 as D (6 bases). CDR1 is SGHRS, CDR2 YFSETQ, per germline. The CDR3 runs 14 residues. V was trimmed by 4 bases and J by 5 bases, leaving 12 bases between them. This CDR3 reads CASSPQGMNEKLFF. The CDR3 nucleotides are TGCGCCAGCAGCCCGCAGGGGATGAATGAAAAACTGTTTTTT.

The rearrangement uses TRBV30 and TRBJ2-3, with TRBD2 matching 8 bases. The J segment lost 3 bases and the V segment lost 3 bases, leaving 5 bases of the junction unmatched. The CDR3 extends over 14 amino acids. Germline CDR1 GTSNPN, CDR2 SVGIG (reference sequence). The CDR3 is CAWSHPGGTDTQYF. The CDR3 DNA reads TGTGCCTGGAGCCATCCGGGGGGGACAGATACGCAGTATTTT.